This T cell receptor beta chain was captured in a study of blood T cell repertoires in COVID-19. The trim removed 6 bases at V and 1 base at J, leaving 12 bases unmatched. CDR3 length: 16 amino acids. The V gene's germline CDR1 is MNHEY and CDR2 SMNVEV (reference sequence). The data were produced by immunoSEQ multiplex PCR, yet TCRdb's version contains in-frame clones alone and is incomplete. The sample includes roughly 65,000 clones, 79% of them seen just once. The rearrangement joins TRBV27 to TRBJ2-7, with TRBD2 matching over 7 bases. The clonotype comes from a human donor in a cohort sampled during active COVID-19. The specimen was peripheral blood. The CDR3 loop is CASRSLGSGASYEQYF. In DNA, the CDR3 is TGTGCCAGCAGATCCCTTGGCAGCGGGGCGTCCTACGAGCAGTACTTC.